These 22 T cell receptor beta chains originate from one sample sequenced in a study of blood T cell repertoires in COVID-19. The repertoire was sequenced with immunoSEQ multiplex PCR; TCRdb's copy has only in-frame clones and lacks some. The table lists about 130,000 clones, about four fifths of them singletons. The sequencing sample was made of peripheral blood. These receptors were collected from a man aged 35-49 years with active or convalescent COVID-19.

V is TRBV4-2 and J is TRBJ1-2, with D perhaps matching TRBD1 (6 bases). Trimming took off 1 base at V and 4 bases at J, with 10 bases between the two ends. Germline-derived CDR1 and CDR2 are LGHNA and YNFKEQ. The CDR3 length is 14 residues. The DNA for the CDR3 is TGTGCCAGCAGCCAAGGGTCCAGGGGCTATGGCTACACCTTC. It is translated as CASSQGSRGYGYTF.

The chain recombines TRBV20-1 with TRBJ1-1; D call uncertain. Germline CDR1 and CDR2: DFQATT and SNEGSKA (reference sequence). The CDR3 loop spans 11 amino acids. Trimming stripped 2 bases from V and 9 bases from J, with 10 bases between. CDR3 bases: TGCAGTGCTAGAAAGACATTTCAAGCTTTCTTT. Its translation is CSARKTFQAFF.

The gene calls are TRBV30 and TRBJ1-4; 9 nucleotides match TRBD1. Germline values: CDR1 GTSNPN, CDR2 SVGIG (reference sequence). This CDR3 has 15 residues. Trimming took 3 bases from V and 4 from J; bases not matched to a gene: 6. The CDR3 coding sequence is TGTGCCTGGAGGTCCAAGGACAGGGGTAATGAAAAACTGTTTTTT. Translated, it gives CAWRSKDRGNEKLFF.

J is TRBJ1-6 and V is TRBV18, with 12 nucleotides matching TRBD1. Germline assignment: CDR1 KGHSH and CDR2 LQKENI. The CDR3 contains 17 residues. The V segment lost 5 bases and the J segment 6 bases; nucleotides outside the gene matches: 8. This CDR3 is CASSIRDRGQGNSPLHF. The CDR3, as DNA: TGTGCCAGCTCAATCCGGGACAGGGGGCAAGGTAATTCACCCCTCCACTTT.

The chain uses TRBV7-3 and TRBJ2-7; D is possibly TRBD1 (6 bases). Looked up from germline, CDR1 is SGHTA and CDR2 is FQGTGA. V dropped 6 bases and J dropped 0 bases, with 12 bases sitting between them. This CDR3 contains 14 residues. This CDR3 is CASSSGTNSYEQYF. CDR3 DNA sequence: TGTGCCAGCAGTTCCGGGACAAACTCCTACGAGCAGTACTTC.

V gene TRBV5-4 combines with J gene TRBJ1-3; 7 bases align to TRBD1. Germline-derived CDR1 and CDR2 are SGHNT and YYREEE (reference sequence). V was pared by 0 bases and J by 3 bases, with 3 bases of the junction left unmatched. The CDR3 is 15 amino acids. The CDR3 DNA sequence: TGTGCCAGCAGCTTGGGGGGGACAGTTGGAAACACCATATATTTT. It translates to CASSLGGTVGNTIYF.

This clone showed up just once. This chain uses TRBV4-3 with TRBJ2-3; D is perhaps TRBD1 (6 bases). Germline-derived CDR1 and CDR2 are LGHNA and YSLEER. The CDR3 has 17 residues. The V gene lost 4 bases and the J gene lost 2 bases, with 19 bases spanning the gap. The CDR3 sequence is CASSPLGGHPLTDTQYF. The CDR3 DNA reads TGCGCCAGCAGCCCTTTAGGGGGACACCCACTCACAGATACGCAGTATTTT.

This clone was recorded only once. The rearrangement links TRBV27 to TRBJ1-4; TRBD1 might be the D (5 bases). V was pared by 8 bases and J by 8 bases, with 21 bases between. CDR1 MNHEY and CDR2 SMNVEV come from the germline V gene (reference sequence). This CDR3 has 15 residues. The CDR3, as DNA: TGTGCCAGCTGCCTGGAAGGGGTTCGTCGCGAAAAACTGTTTTTT. As protein: CASCLEGVRREKLFF.

The chain is built from TRBV2 and TRBJ2-5; TRBD1 matches 9 bases. V trimming: 6 bases; J trimming: 5 bases; junction bases outside the gene matches: 19. CDR3 size: 18 residues. Germline V gene data show CDR1 as SNHLY and CDR2 as FYNNEI. In DNA, the CDR3 is TGTGCCAGCAGAGGACAGGGGAGGGGTGGGTCAATGGTCGAGACCCAGTACTTC. Translation gives CASRGQGRGGSMVETQYF.

The rearrangement joins TRBV6-2 or TRBV6-3 to TRBJ2-2, with 10 bases fitting TRBD2. With 6 bases clipped from V and 0 bases from J, the junction kept 10 bases outside the gene matches. The CDR3 is 18 amino acids. Germline V gene lookup returns CDR1 MNHEY and CDR2 SVGEGT. CDR3 loop: CASSFRLAGASNTGELFF. The DNA for the CDR3 is TGTGCCAGCAGCTTCCGACTAGCGGGCGCCTCGAACACCGGGGAGCTGTTTTTT.

This clone was seen once. The CDR3 loop reads CASSVNINSQETQYF. The DNA of the CDR3 is TGTGCCAGCAGCGTAAATATAAACTCACAAGAGACCCAGTACTTC. The chain carries TRBV2 and TRBJ2-5; D unresolved. Per the germline V gene, CDR1 is SNHLY and CDR2 is FYNNEI. The length of the CDR3 is 15 residues. V was trimmed by 6 bases and J by 2 bases, leaving 16 bases between them.

The V and J genes are TRBV7-8 and TRBJ2-7, with D perhaps TRBD1 (6 bases). Looked up from germline, CDR1 is SGHVS and CDR2 is FQNEAQ. The CDR3 runs to 14 residues. With 5 bases removed from V and 0 bases from J, the gap between germline ends came to 11 bases. This CDR3 is CASSTNRDSYEQYF. The CDR3 bases are TGTGCCAGCAGCACAAACAGGGACTCCTACGAGCAGTACTTC.

J is TRBJ2-6 and V is TRBV5-1; the match to TRBD1 covers 8 bases. V lost 4 bases and J lost 0; bases outside the gene matches: 9. CDR3 length: 18 residues. Germline V gene sequence: CDR1 SGHRS, CDR2 YFSETQ. This CDR3 reads CASSGKGQVDSGANVLTF. CDR3 nucleotides: TGCGCCAGCAGCGGGAAGGGACAGGTCGACTCTGGGGCCAACGTCCTGACTTTC.

The gene calls are TRBV7-2 and TRBJ1-2; TRBD1 agrees at 7 bases. V lost 5 bases, J lost 0 bases, and 3 bases stayed unmatched. The CDR3 extends over 14 amino acids. The germline gives CDR1 SGHTA, CDR2 FQGNSA. The CDR3 is CASSPGTANYGYTF. Here the CDR3 DNA reads TGTGCCAGCAGCCCTGGGACAGCTAACTATGGCTACACCTTC.

The CDR3, as DNA: TGTGCCAGTACCAGGGGGGTACGCACTGAAGCTTTCTTT. Protein sequence: CASTRGVRTEAFF. This chain links TRBV19 with TRBJ1-1; 7 nucleotides line up with TRBD1. The CDR3 extends over 13 amino acids. Trimming took 7 bases from V and 4 from J; bases not matched to a gene: 6. Germline assignment: CDR1 LNHDA and CDR2 SQIVND (reference sequence).

The rearrangement uses TRBV5-8 and TRBJ2-3; 7 bases line up with TRBD1. The CDR3 extends over 15 amino acids. The germline CDR1 and CDR2 sequences are SGHTS and YDEGEE. Unmatched junction bases numbered 11, after V lost 4 bases and J lost 6 bases. CDR3 in DNA: TGTGCCAGCAGCGTAGGGGGCCTCGCCCGGGATACGCAGTATTTT. Protein sequence: CASSVGGLARDTQYF.

There are a few counts of this clone. V usage is TRBV21-1 and J usage is TRBJ1-2; the table's D gene call, TRBD1, was not cross checked with the DNA. TRBV21-1 counts as a pseudogene. The length of the CDR3 is 15 residues. CDR3 bases: TGTGCCAGCAGCCTCCGACAGATCTCCTCGTATGGCTACACCTTC. Translating gives CASSLRQISSYGYTF.

This clone was counted only a few times. The chain recombines TRBV29-1 with TRBJ2-7; 13 bases agree with TRBD2. The V and J ends lost 6 bases and 6 bases, in that order; junction bases with no gene match: 5. Germline V gene lookup returns CDR1 SQVTM and CDR2 ANQGSEA. The CDR3 is 13 residues long. CDR3 sequence (DNA): TGCAGCGTCCCGACTAGCGGGGGGCTCGAGCAGTACTTC. Its translation: CSVPTSGGLEQYF.

This clone was counted only a few times. CDR3 residues: CASSLAHGGQGNQPQHF. For the CDR3, the DNA is TGTGCCAGCAGCTTAGCACATGGTGGACAGGGAAACCAGCCCCAGCATTTT. The V and J genes are TRBV7-8 and TRBJ1-5; 8 positions match TRBD1. Looked up from germline, CDR1 is SGHVS and CDR2 is FQNEAQ. V lost 0 bases, J lost 7 bases, and 11 bases stayed unmatched. CDR3 length equals 17 residues.

J is TRBJ1-5 and V is TRBV10-2; perhaps TRBD1 as D (5 bases). CDR1 is WSHSY, CDR2 SAAADI, per germline. The V and J ends lost 4 bases and 0 bases respectively, with 22 bases between them. The CDR3 contains 19 residues. This CDR3 reads CASSATSPGGGHSNQPQHF. CDR3 DNA sequence: TGCGCCAGCAGTGCAACATCCCCCGGGGGGGGTCATAGCAATCAGCCCCAGCATTTT.

The V and J genes are TRBV21-1 and TRBJ1-5. TRBV21-1 is shown as a pseudogene. The CDR3 spans 14 residues. The CDR3 sequence: CASSKGRRDQPQHF. The CDR3 DNA is TGTGCCAGCAGCAAAGGGCGGAGGGATCAGCCCCAGCATTTT.

This clone was detected only once. The chain recombines TRBV2 with TRBJ1-4, with 7 bases aligning to TRBD1. The germline V gene encodes CDR1 SNHLY and CDR2 FYNNEI. The CDR3 has 15 amino acids. Germline trimming cut 1 base from V and 6 bases from J; bases unmatched to any gene: 5. In DNA, the CDR3 is TGTGCCAGCAGTGAAGGGACAGGCGCATATGAAAAACTGTTTTTT. Translation gives CASSEGTGAYEKLFF.